One T cell receptor beta chain is described in this entry. Sample-barcoded 5' priming and a J-beta primer mix drove a second PCR of about 6 to 12 cycles. From the 5' RACE reads, TCRdb called clonotypes with MiXCR, one entry per CDR3 protein. Of nearly 1 million distinct CDR3 sequences in the sample, 51% were seen once. This entry is derived from a study of blood T cells in healthy people across ages. CDR1 and CDR2 (germline): SEHNR, FQNEAQ (reference sequence). V was trimmed by 6 bases and J by 11 bases, leaving 25 bases between them. The CDR3 has 15 residues. This chain joins TRBV7-9 and TRBJ2-5, with D unresolved. The sample taken for sequencing was blood. The source of this sequence is a woman aged 55-70 years in good health. CDR3 nucleotide sequence: TGTGCCAGCAGTAATCCTGGTTCTGGCCCCAATGAGCAGTACTTC. As protein: CASSNPGSGPNEQYF. The complete variable domain, with remaining parts taken from reference TRBV7-9 and TRBJ2-5, reads DTGVSQNPRHKITKRGQNVTFRCDPISEHNRLYWYRQTLGQGPEFLTYFQNEAQLEKSRLLSDRFSAERPKGSFSTLEIQRTEQGDSAMYLCASSNPGSGPNEQYFGPGTRLLVL.